These 28 T cell receptor beta chains came from one sample sequenced in a study of blood T cells in healthy people across ages. Using a J-beta primer mix together with a sample-barcoded 5' primer, a second PCR was run for roughly 6 to 12 cycles. TCRdb processed the 5' RACE reads anew with MiXCR; each CDR3 protein has one entry. The data hold 720,000 or so distinct CDR3 sequences, with around 38% observed a single time. The sample was blood. The source of these receptors is a man older than 75 in good health.

The chain joins TRBV28 to TRBJ2-7; 8 nucleotides agree with TRBD2. Losses at the gene ends were 6 bases for V and 1 base for J; bases not matched to a gene: 11. Germline CDR1 and CDR2: MDHEN and SYDVKM. The CDR3 spans 16 residues. As DNA, the CDR3 is TGTGCCAGCAGACTTAGCGGGACGGAAAGATCCTACGAGCAGTACTTC. Amino acids: CASRLSGTERSYEQYF.

J is TRBJ2-1 and V is TRBV14, with 7 bases aligning to TRBD2. The V segment lost 4 bases and the J segment 8 bases; nucleotides outside the gene matches: 11. The germline V gene has CDR1 SGHDN and CDR2 FVKESK. There are 15 residues in the CDR3. The CDR3 here is CASSPGEAGLYEQFF. The CDR3 region has the DNA TGTGCCAGCAGCCCGGGGGAAGCGGGACTATATGAGCAGTTCTTC.

The V call is TRBV27, the J call TRBJ1-1, with D possibly matching TRBD1 (6 bases). V was trimmed by 10 bases and J by 4 bases, leaving 10 bases between them. Germline values: CDR1 MNHEY, CDR2 SMNVEV (reference sequence). This CDR3 has 11 amino acids. CDR3: CATQGSTEAFF. DNA for the CDR3: TGTGCCACACAGGGATCCACTGAAGCTTTCTTT.

The rearrangement joins TRBV2 to TRBJ2-5, with no clear D. The CDR3 loop spans 15 amino acids. Per germline, CDR1 SNHLY and CDR2 FYNNEI. V gave up 2 bases and J gave up 2 bases, with 12 bases separating them. The CDR3 DNA follows: TGTGCCAGCAGTGAACAGTTTGCGGCGCAAGAGACCCAGTACTTC. Translating gives CASSEQFAAQETQYF.

This clonotype occurred a few times. The chain employs TRBV28 and TRBJ2-7; tentatively, D is TRBD2 (5 bases). Trimming removed 5 bases at V and 2 bases at J, with 13 bases between. The germline V gene encodes CDR1 MDHEN and CDR2 SYDVKM. This CDR3 contains 14 residues. CDR3 nucleotides: TGTGCCAGCAGTAAACGGAGGCCTCCCTACGAGCAGTACTTC. Its protein is CASSKRRPPYEQYF.

As regards this clonotype: The germline gene is not matched at one end of the junction; a read error may be the cause. The chain combines TRBV18 with TRBJ2-1; 7 bases are shared with TRBD2. This CDR3 is 15 amino acids long. Germline lookup yields CDR1 KGHSH and CDR2 LQKENI. The CDR3 coding sequence is TGTGCCAGCTCAACACCGAGAAGGGGAGGGACTGAGCAGTTCTTC. Encoded protein: CASSTPRRGGTEQFF.

The chain employs TRBV4-2 and TRBJ2-7, with 9 positions matching TRBD2. The CDR3 consists of 17 residues. Germline CDR1 LGHNA, CDR2 YNFKEQ. Trimming removed 0 bases from V and 7 bases from J; junction bases left unmatched: 13. For the CDR3, the DNA is TGTGCCAGCAGCCAAGAGACTAGCGGAGACCTTTACAATGAGCAGTACTTC. Translated: CASSQETSGDLYNEQYF.

For this clonotype: An end of the junction differs from the germline gene, which may be a read error. The genes are TRBV20-1 and TRBJ1-5, with a weak D call TRBD1 (5 bases). Looked up from germline, CDR1 is DFQATT and CDR2 is SNEGSKA (reference sequence). This CDR3 region has 16 residues. Here the CDR3 reads CSARVLPGISNRPQHF. Written as DNA, the CDR3 is TGCAGTGCTAGAGTTCTTCCAGGGATTAGCAATCGGCCCCAGCATTTT.

This clonotype was picked up many times. The V gene is TRBV5-1, the J gene TRBJ2-7; 11 nucleotides align to TRBD2. The CDR3 consists of 16 residues. Germline V gene data show CDR1 as SGHRS and CDR2 as YFSETQ. J gave up 4 bases and V 0 bases, and 6 bases lay outside the gene matches. The CDR3 sequence is CASSLDIAGGTYEQYF. CDR3 coding DNA: TGCGCCAGCAGCTTGGACATAGCGGGAGGGACTTACGAGCAGTACTTC.

This clonotype was counted between two and nine times. The V gene is TRBV20-1, the J gene TRBJ2-3; 10 bases align to TRBD2. CDR3 length equals 17 residues. Germline V gene data show CDR1 as DFQATT and CDR2 as SNEGSKA (reference sequence). Losses at the gene ends were 3 bases for V and 0 bases for J; bases not matched to a gene: 9. The CDR3 DNA is TGCAGTGCTAGTTTACTAGCGGGACCAACTAGCACAGATACGCAGTATTTT. It yields the protein CSASLLAGPTSTDTQYF.

This clonotype was counted only a few times. This sequence joins TRBV2 and TRBJ1-4, with 11 bases identical to TRBD1. The CDR3 extends over 16 amino acids. The germline CDR1 and CDR2 sequences are SNHLY and FYNNEI. Unmatched junction bases numbered 11, after V lost 7 bases and J lost 7 bases. In DNA form, the CDR3 reads TGTGCCAGCAAATTGGGTCGGACAGGGGGCCTTGAAAAACTGTTTTTT. Translating gives CASKLGRTGGLEKLFF.

The rearrangement links TRBV20-1 to TRBJ1-6, with D possibly matching TRBD1 (5 bases). Per the germline V gene, CDR1 is DFQATT and CDR2 is SNEGSKA (reference sequence). V was pared by 3 bases and J by 2 bases, with 11 bases between. This CDR3 comprises 15 residues. The DNA for the CDR3 is TGCAGTGCTAGTATCCCAGGGCCCTATAATTCACCCCTCCACTTT. Its translation is CSASIPGPYNSPLHF.

The chain uses TRBV5-1 and TRBJ2-1; D may be TRBD1 or TRBD2 (6 bases each). CDR1 and CDR2 from the germline V gene are SGHRS and YFSETQ. The CDR3 sequence is 14 residues long. With 6 bases removed from V and 8 bases from J, the gap between germline ends came to 18 bases. Here the CDR3 reads CASTSLGGPDEQFF. CDR3 nucleotides: TGCGCCAGCACCTCTTTGGGGGGCCCCGATGAGCAGTTCTTC.

In this sample, this clonotype turned up a few times. The rearrangement joins TRBV7-6 to TRBJ2-5; D is uncertain. V gave up 5 bases and J gave up 4 bases, with 8 bases separating them. Germline V gene lookup returns CDR1 SGHVS and CDR2 FNYEAQ. CDR3 size: 12 residues. The chain's CDR3 is CASSPSRETQYF. For the CDR3, the DNA is TGTGCCAGCAGCCCCAGTCGAGAGACCCAGTACTTC.

The table lists this clonotype with a few counts. The rearrangement links TRBV28 to TRBJ1-2; TRBD1 matches 7 bases. Germline CDR1 reads MDHEN; CDR2 reads SYDVKM. V gave up 5 bases and J gave up 5 bases; unmatched junction bases: 2. The CDR3 spans 12 residues. CDR3 in DNA: TGTGCCAGCAGTCAGGGACAGTATGGCTACACCTTC. Its protein is CASSQGQYGYTF.

This rearrangement joins TRBV7-9 to TRBJ2-1; 9 bases are a match to TRBD1. The J call is doubtful: the DNA matches TRBJ2-7 better. Germline V gives CDR1 SEHNR, CDR2 FQNEAQ (reference sequence). CDR3 length: 15 residues. The CDR3 loop reads CASSLTGTGRGEQYF. As DNA, the CDR3 is TGTGCCAGCAGTTTAACCGGGACAGGGAGAGGCGAGCAGTACTTC.

The rearrangement links TRBV4-2 to TRBJ2-4; D uncertain. Germline V gives CDR1 LGHNA, CDR2 YNFKEQ. Trimming removed 4 bases from V and 2 bases from J, with 12 bases in between. The CDR3 runs to 15 residues. In nucleotides, the CDR3 is TGTGCCAGCAGCCCACCCCTAGGGCCCAAAAACATTCAGTACTTC. This gives the protein CASSPPLGPKNIQYF.

J is TRBJ2-2 and V is TRBV6-6; TRBD1 is a possible D gene (6 bases). The CDR3 totals 16 residues. With 5 bases removed from V and 4 bases from J, the gap between germline ends came to 17 bases. Germline values: CDR1 MNHNY, CDR2 SVGAGI (reference sequence). The CDR3 is CASSPEDRYPTGELFF. The CDR3 nucleotides read TGTGCCAGCAGTCCCGAGGACAGATACCCCACCGGGGAGCTGTTTTTT.

The genes are TRBV15 and TRBJ2-7; 9 positions agree with TRBD1. This CDR3 spans 16 amino acids. The V gene's germline CDR1 is LNHNV and CDR2 YYDKDF (reference sequence). With V trimmed by 1 base and J by 3 bases, 7 bases remained unmatched. The CDR3 DNA follows: TGTGCCACCAGCAGAGCTGGGACAGGGCCGATCTACGAGCAGTACTTC. It translates to CATSRAGTGPIYEQYF.

The chain uses TRBV5-1 and TRBJ1-2; D remains ambiguous. V was shortened by 4 bases and J by 6 bases, with 13 bases between the two germline ends. CDR3 size: 13 residues. Per germline, CDR1 SGHRS and CDR2 YFSETQ. The CDR3 here is CASSVDGFNGYTF. CDR3 nucleotides: TGCGCCAGCAGCGTGGACGGCTTTAATGGCTACACCTTC.

Notes on this clonotype: The junction does not match germline at one end; this may be a read error. This chain uses TRBV7-2 with TRBJ2-7, with D hard to call. This CDR3 spans 12 amino acids. CDR1 and CDR2 (germline): SGHTA, FQGNSA. DNA for the CDR3: TGTGCCATCAGCCGAAGCCGATACGAGCAGTACTTC. It yields the protein CAISRSRYEQYF.

CDR3 amino acids: CASSQQSRYGYTF. CDR3 DNA sequence: TGTGCCAGCAGCCAACAGAGCCGCTATGGCTACACCTTC. This chain connects TRBV14 to TRBJ1-2; D gene uncertain. V dropped 2 bases and J dropped 4 bases, with 8 bases sitting between them. CDR1 and CDR2 (germline): SGHDN, FVKESK. The CDR3 has 13 residues.

This rearrangement joins TRBV20-1 to TRBJ1-5; no clear D. CDR3 length: 15 residues. Germline values: CDR1 DFQATT, CDR2 SNEGSKA (reference sequence). Trimming left V 6 bases short and J 8 bases short, with 23 bases between. The CDR3 coding sequence is TGCAGTGCAAAATCCTCGGCGGGCTTAGCGGAGCCCCAGCATTTT. Translated: CSAKSSAGLAEPQHF.

This clonotype was counted a few times. The chain carries TRBV5-1 and TRBJ2-1; D assignment may be TRBD1 or TRBD2 (7 bases each). Trimming left V 5 bases short and J 5 bases short, with 20 bases between. The CDR3 has 16 residues. The germline CDR1 and CDR2 sequences are SGHRS and YFSETQ. CDR3 sequence reads: CASSPRGGVRNNEQFF. The CDR3 DNA is TGCGCCAGCAGTCCCAGGGGGGGGGTTCGGAACAATGAGCAGTTCTTC.

This clonotype has a handful of counts. The chain carries TRBV7-3 and TRBJ2-7, with no clear D. Between the trimmed V and J ends, which lost 5 bases and 0 bases, there was a span of 11 bases. CDR3 size: 14 residues. The germline CDR1 and CDR2 sequences are SGHTA and FQGTGA. The CDR3 here is CASSVYGNSYEQYF. CDR3 DNA sequence: TGTGCCAGCAGCGTATATGGAAACTCCTACGAGCAGTACTTC.

This clonotype was counted a few times. The CDR3 reads CASSLSGQVFYEQYF. CDR3 in DNA: TGTGCCAGCAGCTTGTCCGGACAGGTATTCTACGAGCAGTACTTC. The V gene is TRBV5-6, the J gene TRBJ2-7; 7 bases align to TRBD1. The CDR3 has 15 amino acids. J lost 3 bases, V lost 1 base, and 7 bases had no gene match. Germline V CDR1 and CDR2: SGHDT, YYEEEE.

This clonotype turned up a few times. The chain has TRBV14 and TRBJ2-7; D not certain. V lost 2 bases and J lost 0, with 11 bases in between. Germline V lookup: CDR1 SGHDN, CDR2 FVKESK. The CDR3 spans 15 residues. CDR3 sequence reads: CASSQTLPDSYEQYF. In DNA form, the CDR3 reads TGTGCCAGCAGCCAAACCCTACCCGACTCCTACGAGCAGTACTTC.

The rearrangement links TRBV5-1 to TRBJ2-1, with D maybe TRBD1 (6 bases). Trimming took 3 bases from V and 7 from J, leaving 11 bases between them. Germline V lookup: CDR1 SGHRS, CDR2 YFSETQ. The CDR3 length is 13 residues. The CDR3 DNA reads TGCGCCAGCAGCTGGGGGCTAGGTAATGAGCAGTTCTTC. This encodes CASSWGLGNEQFF. Combining the CDR3 with reference TRBV5-1 and TRBJ2-1 gives the whole variable domain KAGVTQTPRYLIKTRGQQVTLSCSPISGHRSVSWYQQTPGQGLQFLFEYFSETQRNKGNFPGRFSGRQFSNSRSEMNVSTLELGDSALYLCASSWGLGNEQFFGPGTRLTVL.